These T cell receptor beta chains were read from a single sample in a study of human T cells and chemical hapten exposure. TCRdb processed the RACE reads anew with MiXCR; each CDR3 protein has one entry. The repertoire holds some 360,000 distinct CDR3 sequences, with roughly 5.3% as singletons. The material sequenced was whole blood, taken in connection with sensitization to the hapten diphenylcyclopropenone (DPC). The receptors here all came from a woman aged 45 to 65 with alopecia areata. Some clones in this sample may be carry-over from other donors' samples. The CDR3 runs from the conserved cysteine through the conserved F or W. A D gene is named only where the DNA matches it firmly. Some rows have no size entry. The others give once, few or many, or a class for an expanded clone.

>TRBV6-6|TRBD1|many|TRBJ1-1
TGTGCCAGCAGTGACAGGGGAGGCACTGAAGCTTTCTTT
CASSDRGGTEAFF
>TRBV4-1|TRBD2|.|TRBJ2-5
TGCGCCAGCAGGGATAGCGGGGGGCAAGAGACCCAGTACTTC
CASRDSGGQETQYF
>TRBV20-1|.|many|TRBJ2-4
TGCAGTGCTGGGCAAGGGTGGGCCAAAAACATTCAGTACTTC
CSAGQGWAKNIQYF
>TRBV27|.|.|TRBJ1-2
TGTGCCAGCAGTTTATCAGAATACTATGGCTACACCTTC
CASSLSEYYGYTF
>TRBV12-3/TRBV12-4|.|few|TRBJ1-5
TGTGCCAGCAGTTTAAGCCAGCTTCCTTCGCCCCAGCATTTT
CASSLSQLPSPQHF
>TRBV12-3/TRBV12-4|.|many|TRBJ2-6
TGTGCCAGCAGATTAACGTCTGGGGCCAACGTCCTGACTTTC
CASRLTSGANVLTF
>TRBV12-3/TRBV12-4|.|many|TRBJ1-1
TGTGCCAGCAGTTTACAGGGGACGAACACTGAAGCTTTCTTT
CASSLQGTNTEAFF
>TRBV28|TRBD1|.|TRBJ2-3
TGTGCCAGCAGCCCGGGACAGGATTTTTATACGCAGTATTTT
CASSPGQDFYTQYF
>TRBV15|.|.|TRBJ2-3
TGTGCCACCAGCAGAGCGGGATCCACAGATACGCAGTATTTT
CATSRAGSTDTQYF
>TRBV27|.|many|TRBJ2-7
TGTGCCAGCAGCTGGACCGGAGACGGCTCCTACGAGCAGTACTTC
CASSWTGDGSYEQYF
>TRBV7-2|.|.|TRBJ1-2
TGTGCCAGCAGCTTAGCCCTCGTAGGCCCCTCGTTCTACACCTTC
CASSLALVGPSFYTF
>TRBV18|TRBD2|many|TRBJ2-7
TGTGCCAGCTCACCAGGCGGGAGGGCCTACGAGCAGTACTTC
CASSPGGRAYEQYF
>TRBV16|.|many|TRBJ1-2
TGTGCCAGCAGCCAATCGGCCACTGGCTACACCTTC
CASSQSATGYTF
>TRBV29-1|TRBD2|many|TRBJ2-1
TGCAGCGCCAATGGGGCGGGGGGGAGGTACAATGAGCAGTTCTTC
CSANGAGGRYNEQFF
>TRBV6-2/TRBV6-3|.|many|TRBJ1-1
TGTGCCAGCAGTACCCCCGGGAGAGAAGCTTTCTTT
CASSTPGREAFF
>TRBV10-3|.|.|TRBJ2-7
TGTGCCATCAGTGAGTCAGAAGGGAACGAGCAGTACTTC
CAISESEGNEQYF
>TRBV4-3|.|.|TRBJ2-1
TGCGCCAGCAGCCAAGTTAATCAGGGGGGCAATGAGCAGTTCTTC
CASSQVNQGGNEQFF
>TRBV2|.|many|TRBJ1-1
TGTGCCAGCAGTTGGGCCGAGAACACTGAAGCTTTCTTT
CASSWAENTEAFF
>TRBV6-5|.|few|TRBJ1-5
TGTGCCAGCAGTGGGGAGGGGGGCCAGCATTTT
CASSGEGGQHF
>TRBV6-5|.|few|TRBJ1-1
TGTGCCAGCAGTTACGCAGCGAACACTGAAGCTTTCTTT
CASSYAANTEAFF
>TRBV9|TRBD1|.|TRBJ1-2
TGTGCCAGCGGAACGACAGGGCACTATGGCTACACCTTC
CASGTTGHYGYTF
>TRBV6-2/TRBV6-3|.|.|TRBJ2-7
TGTGCCAGCAGTTACGGGGAGCAGTACTTC
CASSYGEQYF
>TRBV7-9|TRBD2|many|TRBJ2-3
TGTGCCAGCAGTTATGGACTAGCTGCTGCAGATACGCAGTATTTT
CASSYGLAAADTQYF
>TRBV24-1|TRBD1|few|TRBJ2-2
TGTGCCACCAGTGATTCGCACAGGGGGCGGACCGGGGAGCTGTTTTTT
CATSDSHRGRTGELFF
>TRBV12-3/TRBV12-4|.|few|TRBJ1-5
TGTGCCAGCAGTTTATCGAGGGGAAGGAGCAATCAGCCCCAGCATTTT
CASSLSRGRSNQPQHF
>TRBV12-3/TRBV12-4|.|.|TRBJ1-1
TGTGCCAGTTTACAGGACCTAGTGGGCACTGAAGCTTTCTTT
CASLQDLVGTEAFF
>TRBV24-1|TRBD2|.|TRBJ2-1
TGTGCCACCAGTGACGGTAGCGGGATACACTCCTACAATGAGCAGTTCTTC
CATSDGSGIHSYNEQFF
>TRBV29-1|.|many|TRBJ2-2
TGCAGCGTGGACCTATTCGGGGAGCTGTTTTTT
CSVDLFGELFF
>TRBV2|.|many|TRBJ1-2
TGTGCCAGCAGTGAATTTCGGAACTATGGCTACACCTTC
CASSEFRNYGYTF
>TRBV5-1|.|few|TRBJ2-4
TGCGCCAGCAGCTTGGAAGGCAGTAAAAACATTCAGTACTTC
CASSLEGSKNIQYF
>TRBV24-1|.|.|TRBJ2-1
TGTGCCACCAGTTGGGCTGACCCCGGCGATGAGCAGTTCTTC
CATSWADPGDEQFF
>TRBV12-3/TRBV12-4|.|.|TRBJ1-2
TGTGCCAGCAGTTTAAAGGAGGGTGGCTACACCTTC
CASSLKEGGYTF
>TRBV7-2|.|once|TRBJ2-1
TGTGCCAGCAGCTTAGCCCGCGGGCAGGGGTACAATGAGCAGTTCTTC
CASSLARGQGYNEQFF
>TRBV5-1|TRBD1|many|TRBJ2-3
TGCGCCAGCAGCCACCAAGGACAGGGCACAGATACGCAGTATTTT
CASSHQGQGTDTQYF
>TRBV20-1|TRBD2|.|TRBJ2-7
TGCAGTGCTAGAGCCCCGGGACTAGCGGGAGGGTACTACGAGCAGTACTTC
CSARAPGLAGGYYEQYF
>TRBV6-1|.|many|TRBJ2-7
TGTGCCAGCAGTGAAGCGGGGAAGTCGGACTTC
CASSEAGKSDF
>TRBV20-1|.|few|TRBJ2-3
TGCAGTGCTAGAGATCCGAGGAGCTATACGCAGTATTTT
CSARDPRSYTQYF
>TRBV7-9|.|many|TRBJ1-2
TGTGCCAGCAGCTTGGCGGAGCTATATAACTATGGCTACACCTTC
CASSLAELYNYGYTF
>TRBV12-5|TRBD2|.|TRBJ2-3
TGTGCTAGTGGTCCCGGACTAGCGGGGGACGGAGATACGCAGTATTTT
CASGPGLAGDGDTQYF
>TRBV30|.|many|TRBJ1-3
TGTGCCTGGAGTGAGCCGACTAGTAACACCATATATTTT
CAWSEPTSNTIYF
>TRBV29-1|TRBD1|many|TRBJ2-1
TGCAGCGTTGGACAGGGCAATTCCTACAATGAGCAGTTCTTC
CSVGQGNSYNEQFF
>TRBV9|TRBD2|few|TRBJ2-3
TGTGCCAGCAGCACGACTTCGGGACTACCGCCCTCTGATACGCAGTATTTT
CASSTTSGLPPSDTQYF
>TRBV6-5|TRBD1|few|TRBJ1-1
TGTGCCAGCAGTTACGGACAGGGCCTGGGCACTGAAGCTTTCTTT
CASSYGQGLGTEAFF
>TRBV6-2/TRBV6-3|TRBD1|many|TRBJ2-7
TGTGCCAGCATCCAGGGGGAGCCCTACGAGCAGTACTTC
CASIQGEPYEQYF
>TRBV5-1|.|few|TRBJ2-3
TGCGCCAGCAGCTTTGGGGGGCACACAGATACGCAGTATTTT
CASSFGGHTDTQYF